These 32 T cell receptor beta chains were sequenced from one sample in a study of blood T cells in healthy people across ages. A second 7 to 11 cycle PCR used barcoded and J-beta primers. TCRdb ran MiXCR on the 5' RACE reads and lists one entry per CDR3 protein. The table lists about 640,000 distinct CDR3 sequences, about 30% of them singletons, with more than 15% in the top ten. Sequencing was carried out using blood. All receptors derive from a woman older than 75 in good health.

The rearrangement joins TRBV20-1 to TRBJ1-4; 8 bases fit TRBD1. The CDR3 has 14 amino acids. The J segment lost 8 bases and the V segment lost 6 bases, leaving 11 bases of the junction unmatched. Germline assignment: CDR1 DFQATT and CDR2 SNEGSKA (reference sequence). The DNA of the CDR3 is TGCAGTGCAACTAAAACAGGGGGAAGCGAAAAACTGTTTTTT. As protein: CSATKTGGSEKLFF.

The rearrangement links TRBV4-1 to TRBJ2-1; D is undetermined. The CDR3 length is 14 residues. Trimming pared 1 base from V and 8 bases from J, leaving 12 bases between. In germline, CDR1 is MGHRA, CDR2 YSYEKL. CDR3 nucleotides: TGCGCCAGCAGCCAAGGCCCCTCTAGTTATGAGCAGTTCTTC. Amino acids: CASSQGPSSYEQFF.

For this clonotype: Since a much larger clone is just one base distant, this may be a read error. This chain connects TRBV12-3 or TRBV12-4 to TRBJ2-7; D not certain. V was trimmed by 2 bases and J by 7 bases, leaving 15 bases between them. The CDR3 loop spans 14 amino acids. The CDR3 DNA is TGTGCCAGCAGTTTACGGAGCTCCTACAGTGAGCAGTACTTC. It yields the protein CASSLRSSYSEQYF.

J is TRBJ2-3 and V is TRBV7-2; D call uncertain. The CDR3 is 18 residues long. The germline V gene encodes CDR1 SGHTA and CDR2 FQGNSA. Trimming took 5 bases from V and 0 from J, leaving 21 bases between them. CDR3 DNA sequence: TGTGCCAGCAGCCCTTACCCACCGAGAACTTCCAGCACAGATACGCAGTATTTT. Translated, it gives CASSPYPPRTSSTDTQYF.

This CDR3 is CASSRPSYEQYF. The CDR3 region has the DNA TGTGCCAGCAGCCGCCCCTCCTACGAGCAGTACTTC. The chain employs TRBV27 and TRBJ2-7; no definite D call. This CDR3 region has 12 residues. Germline lookup yields CDR1 MNHEY and CDR2 SMNVEV (reference sequence). With 6 bases removed from V and 0 bases from J, the gap between germline ends came to 6 bases.

This clonotype was observed many times. CDR3 DNA: TGTGCCAGCAGCTTGGTGTACCCGAGACAGGGGGTCGAGCAGTACTTC. Protein: CASSLVYPRQGVEQYF. The chain combines TRBV7-8 with TRBJ2-7; TRBD1 matches 9 bases. V was clipped by 3 bases and J by 6 bases; unmatched bases: 12. The CDR3 runs 16 residues. Germline assignment: CDR1 SGHVS and CDR2 FQNEAQ.

Remarks on this clonotype: A much larger clone lies one base from this, so it may be a read error. The genes are TRBV20-1 and TRBJ2-1; 10 bases are shared with TRBD2. The CDR3 loop spans 16 amino acids. Germline trimming cut 3 bases from V and 7 bases from J; bases unmatched to any gene: 12. Germline CDR1 reads DFQATT; CDR2 reads SNEGSKA (reference sequence). The CDR3 DNA reads TGCAGTGCTAGTAAACTAGCGGGGAGGCCTCGGAATGAGCAGTTCTTC. Residues: CSASKLAGRPRNEQFF.

Notes on this clonotype: It may be a read error: a sequence one base away is much more abundant. The J gene is TRBJ1-5, the V gene TRBV20-1; D is unresolved. The CDR3 has 13 residues. Per germline, CDR1 DFQATT and CDR2 SNEGSKA (reference sequence). In DNA, the CDR3 is TGCAGTGCTAGGAGCCAGCTCAATCAGCCCCGGCATTTT. It encodes CSARSQLNQPRHF.

This clonotype was counted only a few times. This chain links TRBV18 with TRBJ2-7; 11 nucleotides match TRBD1. Germline CDR1 KGHSH, CDR2 LQKENI. Losses at the gene ends were 2 bases for V and 3 bases for J; bases not matched to a gene: 3. CDR3 length: 15 residues. CDR3 region: CASSPGGTGGYEQYF. The CDR3 nucleotides are TGTGCCAGCTCACCAGGGGGGACAGGGGGCTACGAGCAGTACTTC.

This clonotype was detected only a few times. The rearrangement joins TRBV5-1 to TRBJ1-1; possibly TRBD1 for D (5 bases). Germline values: CDR1 SGHRS, CDR2 YFSETQ. The V and J ends lost 5 bases and 5 bases respectively, with 13 bases between them. This CDR3 comprises 13 residues. CDR3 protein: CASSGVGGTEAFF. In nucleotides, the CDR3 is TGCGCCAGCAGTGGGGTTGGGGGAACTGAAGCTTTCTTT.

The V call is TRBV3-1, the J call TRBJ2-5, with 9 nucleotides matching TRBD2. The assigned J gene may be wrong: the sequence end matches TRBJ2-7 better. The CDR3 consists of 15 residues. Germline CDR1 LGHDT, CDR2 YNNKEL (reference sequence). The CDR3 reads CASSQGLAAEYEQYF. The DNA for the CDR3 is TGTGCCAGCAGCCAAGGACTAGCGGCAGAATACGAGCAGTACTTC.

This clonotype was found a few times. V and J are TRBV7-2 and TRBJ2-2; TRBD2 matches 15 bases. CDR1 SGHTA and CDR2 FQGNSA come from the germline V gene. With V trimmed by 4 bases and J by 5 bases, 2 bases remained unmatched. The CDR3 runs 16 residues. The CDR3 nucleotides are TGTGCCAGCAGCTGGACTAGCGGGGGGGCGACCGGGGAGCTGTTTTTT. This codes for CASSWTSGGATGELFF.

The count of this clonotype is one. V usage is TRBV7-2 and J usage is TRBJ2-5, with 11 bases lining up with TRBD1. The CDR3 covers 14 residues. Germline lookup yields CDR1 SGHTA and CDR2 FQGNSA. The ends lost 5 bases at V and 4 bases at J; junction bases unmatched: 3. The CDR3 sequence: CASSDGQGAETQYF. In nucleotides, the CDR3 is TGTGCCAGCAGCGACGGACAGGGGGCAGAGACCCAGTACTTC.

The chain has TRBV12-3 or TRBV12-4 and TRBJ1-1, with 11 bases fitting TRBD1. V shed 6 bases, J shed 3 bases, and the junction held 3 bases outside the gene matches. There are 14 residues in the CDR3. CDR3 nucleotide sequence: TGTGCCAGCAGGGACAGGGGGCCCTACACTGAAGCTTTCTTT. This gives the protein CASRDRGPYTEAFF.

This clonotype appeared many times. As DNA, the CDR3 is TGTGCCAGCTGCGAATCCAAAAACATTCAGTACTTC. It is translated as CASCESKNIQYF. This chain uses TRBV2 with TRBJ2-4; D is undetermined. Trimming pared 8 bases from V and 2 bases from J, leaving 7 bases between. Germline assignment: CDR1 SNHLY and CDR2 FYNNEI. CDR3 length: 12 amino acids.

This chain connects TRBV5-1 to TRBJ2-1, with a possible D match to TRBD1 (6 bases). Germline assignment: CDR1 SGHRS and CDR2 YFSETQ. The ends were cut back, 3 bases at V and 6 bases at J, with 13 bases in the middle. The CDR3 has 14 residues. Here the CDR3 reads CASSYRQEANEQFF. Written as DNA, the CDR3 is TGCGCCAGCAGCTACCGACAGGAAGCCAATGAGCAGTTCTTC.

The chain has TRBV7-6 and TRBJ2-5; 9 nucleotides line up with TRBD1. This CDR3 is 14 amino acids long. V gave up 7 bases and J gave up 5 bases; unmatched junction bases: 8. Germline lookup yields CDR1 SGHVS and CDR2 FNYEAQ. The CDR3 bases are TGTGCCAGCACCCTGGGACAGGGATACGAGACCCAGTACTTC. Protein: CASTLGQGYETQYF.

The chain joins TRBV5-6 to TRBJ2-2; 9 nucleotides align to TRBD1. The CDR3 is made up of 16 amino acids. V was clipped by 4 bases and J by 4 bases; unmatched bases: 8. The germline V gene has CDR1 SGHDT and CDR2 YYEEEE. The CDR3 DNA reads as TGTGCCAGCAGCCTAAACAGGGGGCGAGTCACCGGGGAGCTGTTTTTT. Amino acid sequence: CASSLNRGRVTGELFF.

This clonotype was found many times. V is TRBV5-6 and J is TRBJ2-7; tentatively, D is TRBD2 (5 bases). This CDR3 has 14 amino acids. Trimming cost V 2 bases and J 5 bases, with 14 bases left between them. In germline, CDR1 is SGHDT, CDR2 YYEEEE. CDR3 coding DNA: TGTGCCAGCAGCTTTACGGGGAGAACCGACGAGCAGTACTTC. It translates to CASSFTGRTDEQYF.

This clonotype was detected ten times or more. The CDR3, as DNA: TGTGCCTGGAGTCGATCGGGGGGCGCGTACAATGAGCAGTTCTTC. This sequence encodes CAWSRSGGAYNEQFF. The V gene is TRBV30, the J gene TRBJ2-1, with D tentatively TRBD2 (7 bases). Germline CDR1 GTSNPN, CDR2 SVGIG (reference sequence). V was shortened by 2 bases and J by 4 bases, with 15 bases between the two germline ends. This CDR3 region has 15 residues.

For this clonotype: A much larger clone differs by one base, so this may be a read error. J is TRBJ2-3 and V is TRBV29-1; D gene unclear. The CDR3 consists of 15 residues. V was trimmed by 8 bases and J by 0 bases, leaving 18 bases between them. Germline CDR1 SQVTM, CDR2 ANQGSEA. The CDR3 DNA reads as TGCAGCACCGGAGTAGTTACTTCTAGCACAGATACGCAGTATTTT. Its translation: CSTGVVTSSTDTQYF.

J is TRBJ2-5 and V is TRBV18; 10 positions match TRBD2. This CDR3 has 16 residues. Germline values: CDR1 KGHSH, CDR2 LQKENI. J gave up 1 base and V 0 bases, and 2 bases lay outside the gene matches. CDR3 DNA sequence: TGTGCCAGCTCACCACCGCTAGCGGGGGCCCAAGAGACCCAGTACTTC. It yields the protein CASSPPLAGAQETQYF. Full variable domain (remainder filled in from reference TRBV18 and TRBJ2-5): NAGVMQNPRHLVRRRGQEARLRCSPMKGHSHVYWYRQLPEEGLKFMVYLQKENIIDESGMPKERFSAEFPKEGPSILRIQQVVRGDSAAYFCASSPPLAGAQETQYFGPGTRLLVL.

The table lists this clonotype with a few counts. A read error is possible here, since a much larger clone lies one base away. The V and J genes are TRBV20-1 and TRBJ2-4; tentative D call: TRBD1 (5 bases). CDR1 and CDR2 from the germline V gene are DFQATT and SNEGSKA (reference sequence). CDR3 size: 14 residues. The V end lost 3 bases, the J end lost 13 bases, and 22 bases lay between the germline ends. In DNA, the CDR3 is TGCAGTGCTAGGGACAACAACCCCTACAATGAGCAGTACTTC. It specifies CSARDNNPYNEQYF.

The J gene is TRBJ1-6, the V gene TRBV5-6, with 10 bases lining up with TRBD1. CDR3 length equals 15 residues. The germline gives CDR1 SGHDT, CDR2 YYEEEE. The ends lost 2 bases at V and 7 bases at J; junction bases unmatched: 3. For the CDR3, the DNA is TGTGCCAGCAGCTTTGACAGGGGGCCAAATTCACCCCTCCACTTT. Protein product: CASSFDRGPNSPLHF.

This clonotype was found many times. In nucleotides, the CDR3 is TGTGCCAGCAGCTTAGTAGGGGGTGAGCAGTTCTTC. This sequence encodes CASSLVGGEQFF. The rearrangement links TRBV7-2 to TRBJ2-1; perhaps TRBD1 as D (6 bases). The CDR3 is made up of 12 amino acids. V lost 1 base and J 9 bases, leaving 7 bases between the germline ends. The V gene's germline CDR1 is SGHTA and CDR2 FQGNSA.

This clonotype was seen at least ten times. The chain carries TRBV10-3 and TRBJ2-7; 8 nucleotides align to TRBD1. V lost 11 bases to trimming and J lost 3 bases; unmatched junction nucleotides: 12. There are 14 residues in the CDR3. CDR1 and CDR2 from the germline V gene are ENHRY and SYGVKD. This CDR3 is CASKQGGGNYEQYF. Here the CDR3 DNA reads TGTGCCTCGAAACAGGGGGGCGGGAACTACGAGCAGTACTTC.

The J gene is TRBJ1-5, the V gene TRBV24-1; D is unclear. The V end lost 4 bases, the J end lost 6 bases, and 12 bases lay between the germline ends. The CDR3 is made up of 14 amino acids. Germline lookup yields CDR1 KGHDR and CDR2 SFDVKD. CDR3 in DNA: TGTGCCACCAGTGAGGCTGGTAGTAGTCAGCCCCAGCATTTT. This gives the protein CATSEAGSSQPQHF.

This clonotype was counted many times. V is TRBV20-1 and J is TRBJ2-1; D is uncertain. Germline CDR1 reads DFQATT; CDR2 reads SNEGSKA (reference sequence). The ends were cut back, 4 bases at V and 7 bases at J, with 11 bases in the middle. The CDR3 runs 12 residues. CDR3 protein: CSATEFRNEQFF. The CDR3 region has the DNA TGCAGTGCTACCGAATTTCGGAATGAGCAGTTCTTC.

In its sample, this clonotype was seen once. An end of the junction does not agree with germline; a read error may underlie this. This rearrangement joins TRBV7-9 to TRBJ1-4; 7 positions match TRBD1. Looked up from germline, CDR1 is SEHNR and CDR2 is FQNEAQ (reference sequence). The CDR3 runs 14 residues. CDR3 in amino acids: CAGSGQADGEKLFF. The CDR3 coding sequence is TGTGCCGGCAGCGGACAGGCCGACGGGGAAAAACTGTTTTTT.

The chain joins TRBV7-2 to TRBJ2-5, with D maybe TRBD2 (7 bases). The CDR3 covers 15 residues. Germline V lookup: CDR1 SGHTA, CDR2 FQGNSA. V shed 3 bases and J shed 5 bases, with 16 bases lying between them. CDR3 residues: CASSFSGGYGETQYF. The CDR3, as DNA: TGTGCCAGCAGCTTTTCGGGGGGCTACGGGGAGACCCAGTACTTC.

V and J are TRBV7-2 and TRBJ2-1; tentative D call: TRBD1 (5 bases). The J call may be incorrect, as the DNA end agrees better with TRBJ2-7. Germline CDR1 and CDR2: SGHTA and FQGNSA. This CDR3 has 15 residues. CDR3 bases: TGTGCCAGCAGCTTGTCGTGGGGCCCCCACAATGAGCAGTACTTC. Its translation is CASSLSWGPHNEQYF.

The chain links TRBV20-1 to TRBJ2-1, with 7 bases matching TRBD2. Germline-derived CDR1 and CDR2 are DFQATT and SNEGSKA (reference sequence). This CDR3 spans 15 amino acids. Unmatched junction bases numbered 13, after V lost 6 bases and J lost 5 bases. CDR3: CSAGVGGNYNNEQFF. The CDR3 region has the DNA TGCAGTGCAGGGGTGGGGGGGAACTACAACAATGAGCAGTTCTTC.